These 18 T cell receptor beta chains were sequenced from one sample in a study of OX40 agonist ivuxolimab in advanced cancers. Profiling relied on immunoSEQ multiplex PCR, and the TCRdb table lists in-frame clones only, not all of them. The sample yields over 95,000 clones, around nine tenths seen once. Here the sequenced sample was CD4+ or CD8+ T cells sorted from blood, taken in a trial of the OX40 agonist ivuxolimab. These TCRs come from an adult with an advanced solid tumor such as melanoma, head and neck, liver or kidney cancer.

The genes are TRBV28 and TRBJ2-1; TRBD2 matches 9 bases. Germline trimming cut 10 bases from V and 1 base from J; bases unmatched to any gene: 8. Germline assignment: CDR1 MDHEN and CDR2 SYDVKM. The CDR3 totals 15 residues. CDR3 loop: CATCSLAGSYNEQFF. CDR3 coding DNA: TGTGCCACCTGCTCACTAGCGGGTTCCTACAATGAGCAGTTCTTC.

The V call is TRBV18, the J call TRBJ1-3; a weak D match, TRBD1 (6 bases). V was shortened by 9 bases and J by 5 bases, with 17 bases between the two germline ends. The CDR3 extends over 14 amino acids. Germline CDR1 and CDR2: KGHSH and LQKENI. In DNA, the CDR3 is TGTGCCAGTATGGGGGCGGCAACACGAAACACCATATATTTT. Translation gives CASMGAATRNTIYF.

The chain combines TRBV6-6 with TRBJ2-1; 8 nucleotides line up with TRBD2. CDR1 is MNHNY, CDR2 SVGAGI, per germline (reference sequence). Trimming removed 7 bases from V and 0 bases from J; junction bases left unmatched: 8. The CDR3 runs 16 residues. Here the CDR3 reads CASTQGGRNSYNEQFF. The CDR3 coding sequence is TGTGCCAGCACCCAAGGCGGGAGGAACTCCTACAATGAGCAGTTCTTC.

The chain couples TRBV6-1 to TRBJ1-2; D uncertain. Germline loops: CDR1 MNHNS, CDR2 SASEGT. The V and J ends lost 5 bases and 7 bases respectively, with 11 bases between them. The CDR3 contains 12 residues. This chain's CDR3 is CASSTQASGYTF. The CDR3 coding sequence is TGTGCCAGCAGTACCCAGGCCAGTGGCTACACCTTC.

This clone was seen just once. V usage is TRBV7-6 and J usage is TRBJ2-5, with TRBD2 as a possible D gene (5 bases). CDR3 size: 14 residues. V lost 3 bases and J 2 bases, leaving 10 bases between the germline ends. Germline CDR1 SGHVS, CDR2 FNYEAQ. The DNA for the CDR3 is TGTGCCAGCAGCTTGAGGGCGAGGCAAGAGACCCAGTACTTC. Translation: CASSLRARQETQYF.

In DNA, the CDR3 is TGTGCCAGCAGTTTTGGACCCACCCGGGAGCAGTTCTTC. This encodes CASSFGPTREQFF. The rearrangement links TRBV27 to TRBJ2-1; D is unresolved. Germline V gives CDR1 MNHEY, CDR2 SMNVEV (reference sequence). CDR3 size: 13 residues. V lost 3 bases, J lost 10 bases, and 13 bases lay in between.

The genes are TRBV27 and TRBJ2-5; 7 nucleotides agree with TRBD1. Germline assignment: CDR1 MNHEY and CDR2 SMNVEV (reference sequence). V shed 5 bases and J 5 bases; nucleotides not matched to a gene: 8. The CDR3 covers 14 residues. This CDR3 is CASSPNRGRETQYF. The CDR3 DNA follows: TGTGCCAGCAGTCCCAACAGGGGAAGGGAGACCCAGTACTTC.

Here the CDR3 reads CASVPMGLAGARAYEQYF. Written as DNA, the CDR3 is TGTGCCAGCGTCCCCATGGGACTAGCGGGAGCAAGGGCCTACGAGCAGTACTTC. The chain carries TRBV28 and TRBJ2-7; 14 bases map to TRBD2. The CDR3 has 18 residues. V shed 8 bases and J 2 bases; nucleotides not matched to a gene: 14. Germline V gene lookup returns CDR1 MDHEN and CDR2 SYDVKM.

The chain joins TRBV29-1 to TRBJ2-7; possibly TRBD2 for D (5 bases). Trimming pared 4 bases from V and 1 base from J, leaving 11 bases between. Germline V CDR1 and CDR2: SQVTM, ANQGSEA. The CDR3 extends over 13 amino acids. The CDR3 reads CSVAIAFSYEQYF. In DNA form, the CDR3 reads TGCAGCGTTGCAATAGCGTTTTCCTACGAGCAGTACTTC.

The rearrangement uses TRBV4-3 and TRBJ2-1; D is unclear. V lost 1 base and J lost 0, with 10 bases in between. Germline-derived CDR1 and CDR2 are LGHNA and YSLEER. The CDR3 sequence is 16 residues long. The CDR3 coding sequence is TGCGCCAGCAGCCAAGTGTGGCGTAGCTCCTACAATGAGCAGTTCTTC. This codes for CASSQVWRSSYNEQFF.

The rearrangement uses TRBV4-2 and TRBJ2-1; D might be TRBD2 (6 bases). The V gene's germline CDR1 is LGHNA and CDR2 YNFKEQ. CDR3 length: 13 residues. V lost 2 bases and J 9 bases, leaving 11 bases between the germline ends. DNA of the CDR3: TGTGCCAGCAGCCAACTCGGGACTTCTGAGCAGTTCTTC. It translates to CASSQLGTSEQFF.

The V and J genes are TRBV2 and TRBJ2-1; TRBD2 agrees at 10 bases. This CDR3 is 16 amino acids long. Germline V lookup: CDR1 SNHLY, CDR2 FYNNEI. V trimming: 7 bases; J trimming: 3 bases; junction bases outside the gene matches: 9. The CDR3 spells CASKTGEREGYNEQFF. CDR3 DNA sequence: TGTGCCAGCAAGACTGGCGAGCGGGAGGGCTACAATGAGCAGTTCTTC.

The CDR3 region has the DNA TGTGCCAGCAGCTCTTCCTCCCATATGGGAGCGGCCGAGCAGTACTTC. Translated, it gives CASSSSSHMGAAEQYF. V usage is TRBV7-8 and J usage is TRBJ2-7, with D maybe TRBD2 (5 bases). The CDR3 is made up of 16 amino acids. CDR1 is SGHVS and CDR2 is FQNEAQ in the germline V gene. V was cut by 4 bases and J by 6 bases, with 22 bases left in between.

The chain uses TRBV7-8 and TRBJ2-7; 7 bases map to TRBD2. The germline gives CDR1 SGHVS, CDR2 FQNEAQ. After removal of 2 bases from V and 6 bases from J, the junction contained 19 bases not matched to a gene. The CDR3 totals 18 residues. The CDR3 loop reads CASSLIEDLAATLGEQYF. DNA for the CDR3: TGTGCCAGCAGCTTAATCGAGGACCTAGCGGCCACCCTCGGCGAGCAGTACTTC.

The DNA of the CDR3 is TGTGCCAGCAGTTTACAGGGGGCAGGCAATCAGCCCCAGCATTTT. Translated: CASSLQGAGNQPQHF. This rearrangement joins TRBV2 to TRBJ1-5; 9 nucleotides agree with TRBD1. The J segment lost 2 bases and the V segment lost 5 bases, leaving 4 bases of the junction unmatched. Per germline, CDR1 SNHLY and CDR2 FYNNEI. The CDR3 consists of 15 residues.

The CDR3 here is CATSRVAGQVYNEQFF. CDR3 in DNA: TGTGCCACCAGCAGGGTAGCGGGGCAGGTCTACAATGAGCAGTTCTTC. The rearrangement uses TRBV15 and TRBJ2-1; 8 bases map to TRBD2. This CDR3 is built from 16 residues. Per the germline V gene, CDR1 is LNHNV and CDR2 is YYDKDF (reference sequence). J gave up 3 bases and V 3 bases, and 7 bases lay outside the gene matches.

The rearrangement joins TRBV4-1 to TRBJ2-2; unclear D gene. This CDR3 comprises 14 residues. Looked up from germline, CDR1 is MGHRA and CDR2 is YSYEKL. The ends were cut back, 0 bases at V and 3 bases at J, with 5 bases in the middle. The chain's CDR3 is CASSQEPHTGELFF. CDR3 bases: TGCGCCAGCAGCCAAGAACCCCACACCGGGGAGCTGTTTTTT.

The CDR3 is CASSPLAGANTGELFF. The CDR3 DNA follows: TGTGCCAGCAGCCCGCTAGCGGGTGCGAACACCGGGGAGCTGTTTTTT. This chain uses TRBV5-4 with TRBJ2-2; 8 nucleotides match TRBD2. The V gene's germline CDR1 is SGHNT and CDR2 YYREEE (reference sequence). The V gene end was trimmed by 4 bases and the J gene end by 0 bases; junction bases not matched to a gene: 5. The CDR3 consists of 16 residues.